The 6 T cell receptor beta chains listed next were all sequenced from one sample in a study of T-cell memory formation after mild COVID-19. In TCRdb, the 5' RACE reads were re-called with MiXCR into one record per CDR3 protein. The sample holds about 180,000 distinct CDR3 sequences, more than 15% seen once. The sample taken for sequencing was PBMCs or a T cell subset sorted from them (not recorded which). The source is an adult woman who had mild COVID-19 (a few samples of this study predate the infection). Cell type and time point are not known.

This clonotype was seen a handful of times. The chain links TRBV7-9 to TRBJ1-1, with 7 bases identical to TRBD1. V shed 6 bases and J 0 bases; nucleotides not matched to a gene: 4. The germline gives CDR1 SEHNR, CDR2 FQNEAQ (reference sequence). This CDR3 has 14 residues. CDR3: CASRRQGMNTEAFF. CDR3 bases: TGTGCCAGCAGAAGACAGGGAATGAACACTGAAGCTTTCTTT. Full variable domain (remainder filled in from reference TRBV7-9 and TRBJ1-1): DTGVSQNPRHKITKRGQNVTFRCDPISEHNRLYWYRQTLGQGPEFLTYFQNEAQLEKSRLLSDRFSAERPKGSFSTLEIQRTEQGDSAMYLCASRRQGMNTEAFFGQGTRLTVV.

This clonotype came up a few times. The chain carries TRBV12-3 or TRBV12-4 and TRBJ2-7, with 9 bases aligning to TRBD1. The CDR3 spans 15 residues. J was trimmed by 1 base and V by 3 bases; bases with no gene match: 4. The CDR3 reads CASSFLGTGSYEQYF. DNA of the CDR3: TGTGCCAGCAGTTTTCTAGGGACAGGGTCCTACGAGCAGTACTTC.

The chain has TRBV2 and TRBJ2-7; D gene ambiguous. This CDR3 is built from 12 residues. Trimming removed 2 bases from V and 7 bases from J, with 9 bases in between. The germline V gene has CDR1 SNHLY and CDR2 FYNNEI. CDR3 sequence reads: CASSEQGNEQYF. CDR3 sequence (DNA): TGTGCCAGCAGTGAACAAGGGAATGAGCAGTACTTC.

This clonotype was recorded a few times. V gene TRBV2 combines with J gene TRBJ2-7, with a possible D match to TRBD2 (6 bases). V was clipped by 4 bases and J by 1 base, with 14 bases between them. Germline V lookup: CDR1 SNHLY, CDR2 FYNNEI. This CDR3 spans 15 amino acids. In DNA form, the CDR3 reads TGTGCCAGCAGTGTCTTGAACCGGGGGTCCTACGAGCAGTACTTC. As protein: CASSVLNRGSYEQYF.

The chain combines TRBV7-2 with TRBJ1-2; D call uncertain. V lost 5 bases and J lost 0, with 16 bases in between. The CDR3 runs 16 residues. Germline CDR1 SGHTA, CDR2 FQGNSA. The CDR3 nucleotides are TGTGCCAGCAGCCGAGACATCCTTATGCCTAACTATGGCTACACCTTC. Translating it yields CASSRDILMPNYGYTF.

CDR3 nucleotides: TGTGCCAGCATCCAACAGGGGTATGACACTGAAGCTTTCTTT. Its protein product is CASIQQGYDTEAFF. The chain uses TRBV7-8 and TRBJ1-1, with TRBD1 matching over 7 bases. V was clipped by 7 bases and J by 3 bases; unmatched bases: 8. Germline values: CDR1 SGHVS, CDR2 FQNEAQ. There are 14 residues in the CDR3. Filled out from reference TRBV7-8 and TRBJ1-1, the complete variable domain reads GAGVSQSPRYKVAKRGQDVALRCDPISGHVSLFWYQQALGQGPEFLTYFQNEAQLDKSGLPSDRFFAERPEGSVSTLKIQRTQQEDSAVYLCASIQQGYDTEAFFGQGTRLTVV.